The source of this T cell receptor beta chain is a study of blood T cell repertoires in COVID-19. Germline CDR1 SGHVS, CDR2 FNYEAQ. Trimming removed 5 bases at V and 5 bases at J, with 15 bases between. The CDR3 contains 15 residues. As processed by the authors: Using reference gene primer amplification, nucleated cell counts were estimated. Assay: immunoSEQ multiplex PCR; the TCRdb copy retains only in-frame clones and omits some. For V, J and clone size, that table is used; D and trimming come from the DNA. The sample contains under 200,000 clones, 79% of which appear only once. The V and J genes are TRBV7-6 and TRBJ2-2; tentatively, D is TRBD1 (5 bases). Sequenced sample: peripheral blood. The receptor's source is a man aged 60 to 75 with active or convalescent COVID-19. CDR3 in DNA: TGTGCCAGCAGCCTAGGAACAGGTGATACCGGGGAGCTGTTTTTT. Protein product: CASSLGTGDTGELFF.